These 3 T cell receptor beta chains were sequenced from one sample in a study of identical twins. TCRdb itself ran the 5' RACE reads through MiXCR, one entry per CDR3 protein. The sample comprises around 570,000 distinct CDR3 sequences, approximately 10% of which are singletons, and more than 2.5% rests with the top ten. Another study also made use of these data, one on yellow fever vaccine responses in identical twins.

The sample taken for sequencing was PBMCs. These receptors all come from a woman between 18 and 30 years old in good health.

Ten or more counts support this clonotype. This sequence joins TRBV5-6 and TRBJ2-3; TRBD2 might be the D (6 bases). The CDR3 loop spans 14 amino acids. Germline CDR1 is SGHDT and CDR2 is YYEEEE. V lost 4 bases to trimming and J lost 5 bases, with 14 bases between them. The DNA for the CDR3 is TGTGCCAGCAGCCTCGGGGGAAGAGGAGATACGCAGTATTTT. It encodes CASSLGGRGDTQYF. Variable domain in full (rest from reference TRBV5-6 and TRBJ2-3): DAGVTQSPTHLIKTRGQQVTLRCSPKSGHDTVSWYQQALGQGPQFIFQYYEEEERQRGNFPDRFSGHQFPNYSSELNVNALLLGDSALYLCASSLGGRGDTQYFGPGTRLTVL.

This clonotype was seen repeatedly, ten times or more. V and J are TRBV2 and TRBJ2-2; TRBD2 aligns across 7 bases. The length of the CDR3 is 14 residues. Losses at the gene ends were 9 bases for V and 3 bases for J; bases not matched to a gene: 7. Germline V gives CDR1 SNHLY, CDR2 FYNNEI. The CDR3 protein is CARKSGDHTGELFF. CDR3 nucleotide sequence: TGTGCCAGAAAAAGCGGGGACCACACCGGGGAGCTGTTTTTT.

This clonotype appeared many times. The chain links TRBV25-1 to TRBJ2-5, with a tentative D call TRBD1 (5 bases). The CDR3 loop spans 11 amino acids. V lost 7 bases and J 4 bases, leaving 7 bases between the germline ends. Germline V gene data show CDR1 as MGHDK and CDR2 as SYGVNS. CDR3 nucleotide sequence: TGTGCCAGCAAGCAGGGAGAGACCCAGTACTTC. Its protein is CASKQGETQYF.